The 28 T cell receptor beta chains below were found in one sample sequenced in a study of shared clonotypes between healthy human individuals. Assay: immunoSEQ multiplex PCR; the TCRdb copy retains only in-frame clones and omits some. Among about 2.4 million clones, 93% were seen once, and the ten largest hold roughly 0.39%. Sequenced sample: naive CD4+ T cells from PBMCs. Documented subset: CD45RA+ positively selected. The receptors stem from a man between 18 and 35 years old in good health. Some clones in this sample may be carry-over from other donors' samples.

The rearrangement joins TRBV6-1 to TRBJ2-3; 7 bases agree with TRBD2. The CDR3 is 14 residues long. The ends lost 2 bases at V and 6 bases at J; junction bases unmatched: 5. Germline lookup yields CDR1 MNHNS and CDR2 SASEGT. In DNA, the CDR3 is TGTGCCAGCAGTGAAAGGTCGGGGGGTGATACGCAGTATTTT. Translation: CASSERSGGDTQYF.

CDR3 sequence (DNA): TGTGCCAGCAGCGTGGGACCGGGACTAAGACTTCAGGAGCAGTACTTC. Its translation: CASSVGPGLRLQEQYF. V and J are TRBV28 and TRBJ2-7; 7 nucleotides match TRBD2. The V segment lost 6 bases and the J segment 7 bases; nucleotides outside the gene matches: 18. CDR1 and CDR2 from the germline V gene are MDHEN and SYDVKM. This CDR3 region has 16 residues.

This chain links TRBV2 with TRBJ2-1, with D hard to call. Trimming stripped 6 bases from V and 0 bases from J, with 9 bases between. Germline V gene data show CDR1 as SNHLY and CDR2 as FYNNEI. The CDR3 contains 14 residues. CDR3 nucleotide sequence: TGTGCCAGCAGCGTACAGAGCTCCTACAATGAGCAGTTCTTC. It is translated as CASSVQSSYNEQFF.

The chain joins TRBV7-9 to TRBJ2-7; no clear D. Germline CDR1 reads SEHNR; CDR2 reads FQNEAQ (reference sequence). CDR3 length equals 15 residues. V was clipped by 5 bases and J by 2 bases, with 16 bases between them. The CDR3 loop is CASSTPSGPPYEQYF. Written as DNA, the CDR3 is TGTGCCAGCAGCACCCCGTCGGGTCCCCCCTACGAGCAGTACTTC.

CDR3 sequence reads: CASNRLAGYNEQFF. As DNA, the CDR3 is TGTGCCAGCAACCGACTAGCGGGCTACAATGAGCAGTTCTTC. The chain has TRBV27 and TRBJ2-1; 10 bases line up with TRBD2. This CDR3 spans 14 amino acids. Germline CDR1 is MNHEY and CDR2 is SMNVEV (reference sequence). V trimming: 7 bases; J trimming: 3 bases; junction bases outside the gene matches: 3.

The chain uses TRBV10-3 and TRBJ1-1, with 7 bases aligning to TRBD1. This CDR3 is built from 16 residues. V trimming: 0 bases; J trimming: 4 bases; junction bases outside the gene matches: 8. The V gene's germline CDR1 is ENHRY and CDR2 SYGVKD. CDR3 region: CAISESGRGGGTEAFF. In nucleotides, the CDR3 is TGTGCCATCAGTGAGTCAGGTAGAGGGGGCGGCACTGAAGCTTTCTTT.

The chain is built from TRBV19 and TRBJ1-1; D may be TRBD1 (6 bases). This CDR3 region has 13 residues. Per the germline V gene, CDR1 is LNHDA and CDR2 is SQIVND (reference sequence). V was cut by 7 bases and J by 2 bases, with 11 bases left in between. CDR3 sequence reads: CASTRTVNTEAFF. The DNA for the CDR3 is TGTGCCAGTACGAGGACAGTAAACACTGAAGCTTTCTTT.

This clone showed up just once. The chain recombines TRBV6-1 with TRBJ2-1; 7 bases are shared with TRBD1. J gave up 9 bases and V 4 bases, and 3 bases lay outside the gene matches. This CDR3 has 12 residues. Germline V lookup: CDR1 MNHNS, CDR2 SASEGT. The CDR3 bases are TGTGCCAGCAGTGCAGGGGGTGTTGAGCAGTTCTTC. It encodes CASSAGGVEQFF.

This chain uses TRBV7-9 with TRBJ1-1; tentative D call: TRBD1 (5 bases). The CDR3 is 13 amino acids. Per the germline V gene, CDR1 is SEHNR and CDR2 is FQNEAQ (reference sequence). V lost 4 bases and J 4 bases, leaving 10 bases between the germline ends. The CDR3 spells CASSYQGGTEAFF. The DNA for the CDR3 is TGTGCCAGCAGCTATCAGGGCGGCACTGAAGCTTTCTTT.

In its sample, this clone was seen a few times. The CDR3 sequence: CASSEDTGSNTEAFF. The DNA of the CDR3 is TGTGCCAGCAGTGAAGACACCGGGTCGAACACTGAAGCTTTCTTT. The V gene is TRBV2, the J gene TRBJ1-1; no reliable D call. The V end lost 1 base, the J end lost 1 base, and 10 bases lay between the germline ends. CDR1 SNHLY and CDR2 FYNNEI come from the germline V gene. The CDR3 length is 15 residues.

The rearrangement joins TRBV28 to TRBJ1-5, with D unresolved. The V and J ends lost 7 bases and 6 bases respectively, with 16 bases between them. CDR1 MDHEN and CDR2 SYDVKM come from the germline V gene. This CDR3 is 14 amino acids long. The CDR3 DNA sequence: TGTGCCAGCAACTCCTTTGGAGGGTTTCAGCCCCAGCATTTT. As protein: CASNSFGGFQPQHF. Full variable domain (rest looked up from reference TRBV28 and TRBJ1-5): DVKVTQSSRYLVKRTGEKVFLECVQDMDHENMFWYRQDPGLGLRLIYFSYDVKMKEKGDIPEGYSVSREKKERFSLILESASTNQTSMYLCASNSFGGFQPQHFGDGTRLSIL.

This clone has just one count. The identical CDR3 is also encoded by other nucleotide sequences in the sample. V is TRBV7-9 and J is TRBJ2-5; 9 nucleotides agree with TRBD2. Germline loops: CDR1 SEHNR, CDR2 FQNEAQ (reference sequence). With V trimmed by 5 bases and J by 1 base, 5 bases remained unmatched. CDR3 length: 15 amino acids. In nucleotides, the CDR3 is TGTGCCAGCAGCCCCGGGACTAGCATCCAAGAGACCCAGTACTTC. It is translated as CASSPGTSIQETQYF.

This clone was found once. Other DNA sequences in the same sample also yield this CDR3. V gene TRBV28 combines with J gene TRBJ2-3; D remains ambiguous. The length of the CDR3 is 11 residues. V was pared by 5 bases and J by 6 bases, with 6 bases between. The germline gives CDR1 MDHEN, CDR2 SYDVKM. Here the CDR3 reads CASSGRDTQYF. As DNA, the CDR3 is TGTGCCAGCAGTGGGCGGGATACGCAGTATTTT. Full variable domain (missing parts from reference TRBV28 and TRBJ2-3): DVKVTQSSRYLVKRTGEKVFLECVQDMDHENMFWYRQDPGLGLRLIYFSYDVKMKEKGDIPEGYSVSREKKERFSLILESASTNQTSMYLCASSGRDTQYFGPGTRLTVL.

The count of this clone is one. V is TRBV6-1 and J is TRBJ2-7; 10 positions agree with TRBD2. Losses at the gene ends were 0 bases for V and 9 bases for J; bases not matched to a gene: 5. Germline values: CDR1 MNHNS, CDR2 SASEGT. The CDR3 length is 14 residues. The chain's CDR3 is CASSEAGGLASQYF. DNA for the CDR3: TGTGCCAGCAGTGAAGCTGGGGGACTAGCGTCGCAGTACTTC.

The chain joins TRBV7-2 to TRBJ2-7, with 9 bases identical to TRBD1. CDR1 SGHTA and CDR2 FQGNSA come from the germline V gene. V lost 6 bases, J lost 0 bases, and 6 bases stayed unmatched. The CDR3 contains 15 residues. The CDR3 reads CASSRGQGSSYEQYF. The CDR3 coding sequence is TGTGCCAGCAGTCGGGGACAGGGTAGCTCCTACGAGCAGTACTTC.

V gene TRBV27 combines with J gene TRBJ2-3; 12 bases are a match to TRBD2. This CDR3 comprises 17 residues. J lost 2 bases, V lost 3 bases, and 6 bases had no gene match. Germline values: CDR1 MNHEY, CDR2 SMNVEV (reference sequence). Written as DNA, the CDR3 is TGTGCCAGCAGTTTGGGGGCTAGCGGGAGGGCCACAGATACGCAGTATTTT. Amino acids: CASSLGASGRATDTQYF.

The chain uses TRBV30 and TRBJ2-2; a weak D match, TRBD1 (6 bases). Trimming shortened V by 3 bases and J by 6 bases, and 14 bases separated the two germline ends. This CDR3 comprises 14 residues. The V gene's germline CDR1 is GTSNPN and CDR2 SVGIG (reference sequence). The CDR3 region is CAWSARRGSGELFF. The CDR3 nucleotides are TGTGCCTGGAGCGCAAGAAGGGGGTCCGGGGAGCTGTTTTTT. Looking up the rest from reference TRBV30 and TRBJ2-2 gives the full variable domain: SQTIHQWPATLVQPVGSPLSLECTVEGTSNPNLYWYRQAAGRGLQLLFYSVGIGQISSEVPQNLSASRPQDRQFILSSKKLLLSDSGFYLCAWSARRGSGELFFGEGSRLTVL.

The V and J genes are TRBV18 and TRBJ2-1; 9 bases fit TRBD2. Germline trimming cut 5 bases from V and 6 bases from J; bases unmatched to any gene: 5. CDR1 KGHSH and CDR2 LQKENI come from the germline V gene. The CDR3 spans 14 residues. The CDR3 DNA is TGTGCCAGCTCAAATAGCGGGAGAGGCAATGAGCAGTTCTTC. This gives the protein CASSNSGRGNEQFF.

The V call is TRBV11-2, the J call TRBJ2-7; the D is unclear. V lost 2 bases, J lost 0 bases, and 11 bases lay in between. The CDR3 totals 15 residues. Germline V gives CDR1 SGHAT, CDR2 FQNNGV. In DNA form, the CDR3 reads TGTGCCAGCAGCTTACAGACGGGCAACTCCTACGAGCAGTACTTC. This encodes CASSLQTGNSYEQYF.

The rearrangement uses TRBV11-1 and TRBJ2-7, with D uncertain. The germline V gene has CDR1 SGHAT and CDR2 FQDESV (reference sequence). Trimming took off 2 bases at V and 6 bases at J, with 5 bases between the two ends. The CDR3 consists of 11 residues. Here the CDR3 DNA reads TGTGCCAGCAGCTTAATCCGCGAGCAGTACTTC. The encoded protein is CASSLIREQYF.

The V call is TRBV9, the J call TRBJ1-5; a weak D match, TRBD1 (6 bases). CDR3 length equals 15 residues. V gave up 0 bases and J gave up 3 bases, with 10 bases separating them. CDR1 is SGDLS and CDR2 is YYNGEE in the germline V gene. The CDR3 nucleotides read TGTGCCAGCAGCGTAGAGGCAGGGGCCAATCAGCCCCAGCATTTT. Amino acids: CASSVEAGANQPQHF.

The chain carries TRBV7-8 and TRBJ1-5; D uncertain. Per germline, CDR1 SGHVS and CDR2 FQNEAQ. This CDR3 is 14 amino acids long. V lost 2 bases to trimming and J lost 7 bases, with 12 bases between them. The CDR3 spells CASSLLSYGQPQHF. CDR3 coding DNA: TGTGCCAGCAGCTTATTAAGCTACGGACAGCCCCAGCATTTT.

The CDR3 spells CASSGQDANYGYTF. The CDR3 DNA reads as TGTGCCAGCAGCGGACAAGACGCTAACTATGGCTACACCTTC. V is TRBV5-8 and J is TRBJ1-2, with D perhaps TRBD1 (5 bases). In germline, CDR1 is SGHTS, CDR2 YDEGEE. V lost 4 bases, J lost 0 bases, and 10 bases lay in between. The CDR3 runs to 14 residues.

The rearrangement uses TRBV10-3 and TRBJ1-5, with D perhaps TRBD1 (6 bases). This CDR3 spans 17 amino acids. Germline CDR1 reads ENHRY; CDR2 reads SYGVKD. V was shortened by 1 base and J by 6 bases, with 19 bases between the two germline ends. This CDR3 reads CAISEWGPRGEGQPQHF. As DNA, the CDR3 is TGTGCCATCAGTGAGTGGGGCCCCAGGGGAGAAGGTCAGCCCCAGCATTTT.

CDR3 in amino acids: CASICYEQYF. The DNA of the CDR3 is TGTGCCAGCATCTGCTACGAGCAGTACTTC. The rearrangement uses TRBV9 and TRBJ2-7; D not certain. Germline CDR1 is SGDLS and CDR2 is YYNGEE. V lost 6 bases to trimming and J lost 3 bases, with 4 bases between them. The CDR3 is 10 residues long.

V and J are TRBV7-8 and TRBJ2-3; possibly TRBD2 for D (6 bases). This CDR3 is built from 15 residues. Germline lookup yields CDR1 SGHVS and CDR2 FQNEAQ. V lost 4 bases and J lost 4, with 15 bases in between. The CDR3 DNA is TGTGCCAGCAGCTCGCAGACTAGTCTGTCAGATACGCAGTATTTT. Its protein is CASSSQTSLSDTQYF.

Points on this clone: Other nucleotide sequences in the sample specify the same CDR3. The gene calls are TRBV10-3 and TRBJ2-2; D unclear. Between the trimmed V and J ends, which lost 3 bases and 4 bases, there was a span of 3 bases. This CDR3 is 12 amino acids long. Per the germline V gene, CDR1 is ENHRY and CDR2 is SYGVKD. CDR3 nucleotides: TGTGCCATCAGTGAAGGCACCGGGGAGCTGTTTTTT. Translated, it gives CAISEGTGELFF.

On this clone: Additional DNA sequences in this sample encode the identical CDR3. V gene TRBV7-6 combines with J gene TRBJ2-5, with TRBD1 matching over 7 bases. The germline gives CDR1 SGHVS, CDR2 FNYEAQ. The CDR3 is made up of 13 amino acids. Trimming cost V 2 bases and J 5 bases; bases outside gene matches: 2. The CDR3 reads CASSLNRGETQYF. The CDR3 DNA sequence: TGTGCCAGCAGCTTAAACAGGGGTGAGACCCAGTACTTC.